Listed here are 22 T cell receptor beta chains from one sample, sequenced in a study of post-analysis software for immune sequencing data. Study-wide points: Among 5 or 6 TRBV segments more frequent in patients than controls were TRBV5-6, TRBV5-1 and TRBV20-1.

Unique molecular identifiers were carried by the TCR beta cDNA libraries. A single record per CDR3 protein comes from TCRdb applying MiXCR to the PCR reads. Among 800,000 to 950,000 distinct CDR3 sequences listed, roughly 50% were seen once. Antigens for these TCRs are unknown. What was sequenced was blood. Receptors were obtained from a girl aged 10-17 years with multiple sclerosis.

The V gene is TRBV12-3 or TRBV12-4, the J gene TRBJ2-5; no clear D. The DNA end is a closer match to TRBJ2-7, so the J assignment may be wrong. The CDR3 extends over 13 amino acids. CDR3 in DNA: TGTGCCAGCAGGACGGACGGTACCTACGAGCAGTACTTC. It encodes CASRTDGTYEQYF.

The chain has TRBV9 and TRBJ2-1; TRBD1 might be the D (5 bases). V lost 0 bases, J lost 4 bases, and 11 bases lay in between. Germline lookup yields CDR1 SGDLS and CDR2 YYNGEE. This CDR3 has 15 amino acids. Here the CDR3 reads CASSVVAQAYNEQFF. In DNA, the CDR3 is TGTGCCAGCAGCGTAGTAGCACAGGCGTACAATGAGCAGTTCTTC.

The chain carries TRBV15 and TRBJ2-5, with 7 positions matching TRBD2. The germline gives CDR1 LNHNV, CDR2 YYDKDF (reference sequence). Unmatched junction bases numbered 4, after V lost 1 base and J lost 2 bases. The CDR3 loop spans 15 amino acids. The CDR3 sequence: CATSRGEREQETQYF. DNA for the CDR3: TGTGCCACCAGCAGAGGAGAGCGGGAACAAGAGACCCAGTACTTC.

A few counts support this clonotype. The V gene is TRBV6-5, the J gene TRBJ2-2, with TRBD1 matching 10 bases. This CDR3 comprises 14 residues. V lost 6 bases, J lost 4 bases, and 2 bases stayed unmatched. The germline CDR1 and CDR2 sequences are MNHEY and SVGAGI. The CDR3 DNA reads TGTGCCAGCAGCCGGACAGGGGGCACCGGGGAGCTGTTTTTT. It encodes CASSRTGGTGELFF.

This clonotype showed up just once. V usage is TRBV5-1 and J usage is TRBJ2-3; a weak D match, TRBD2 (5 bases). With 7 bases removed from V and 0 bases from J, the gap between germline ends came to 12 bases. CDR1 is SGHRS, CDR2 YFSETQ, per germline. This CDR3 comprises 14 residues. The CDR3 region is CASSGWASTDTQYF. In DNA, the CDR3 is TGCGCCAGCTCGGGGTGGGCCAGCACAGATACGCAGTATTTT.

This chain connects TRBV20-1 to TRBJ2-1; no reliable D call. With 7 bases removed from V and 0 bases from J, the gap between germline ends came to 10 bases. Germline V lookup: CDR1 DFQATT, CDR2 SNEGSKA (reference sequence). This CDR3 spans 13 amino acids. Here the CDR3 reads CSVHTSSYNEQFF. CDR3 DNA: TGCAGTGTTCACACCAGCTCCTACAATGAGCAGTTCTTC.

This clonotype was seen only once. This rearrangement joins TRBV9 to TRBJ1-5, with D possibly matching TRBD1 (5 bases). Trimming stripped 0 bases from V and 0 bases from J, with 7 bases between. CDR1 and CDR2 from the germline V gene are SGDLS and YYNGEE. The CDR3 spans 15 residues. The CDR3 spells CASSVAGGSNQPQHF. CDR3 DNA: TGTGCCAGCAGCGTAGCGGGGGGTAGCAATCAGCCCCAGCATTTT.

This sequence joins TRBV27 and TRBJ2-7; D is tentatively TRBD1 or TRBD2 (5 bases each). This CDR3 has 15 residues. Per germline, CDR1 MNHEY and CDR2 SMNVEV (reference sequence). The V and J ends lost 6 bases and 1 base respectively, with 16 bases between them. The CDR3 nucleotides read TGTGCCAGCAGATCGGGGCTGAGGGGTTCCTACGAGCAGTACTTC. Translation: CASRSGLRGSYEQYF.

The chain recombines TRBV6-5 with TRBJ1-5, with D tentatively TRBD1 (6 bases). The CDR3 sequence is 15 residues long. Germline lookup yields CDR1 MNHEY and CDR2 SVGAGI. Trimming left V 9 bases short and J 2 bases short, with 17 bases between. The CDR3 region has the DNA TGTGCCAGTAGGGAGGGGGGCCGGGGCAATCAGCCCCAGCATTTT. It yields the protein CASREGGRGNQPQHF.

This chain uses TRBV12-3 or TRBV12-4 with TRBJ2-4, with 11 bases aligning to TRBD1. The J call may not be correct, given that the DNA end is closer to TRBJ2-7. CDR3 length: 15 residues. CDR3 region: CASSSQWTGGDEQYF. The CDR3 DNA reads TGTGCCAGCAGTTCCCAATGGACAGGGGGCGACGAGCAGTACTTC.

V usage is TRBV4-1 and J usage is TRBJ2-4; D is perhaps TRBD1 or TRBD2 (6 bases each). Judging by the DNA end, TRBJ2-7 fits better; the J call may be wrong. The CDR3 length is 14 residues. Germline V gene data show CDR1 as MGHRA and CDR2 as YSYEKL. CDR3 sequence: CASSHPGGNYEQYF. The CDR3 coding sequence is TGCGCCAGCAGCCACCCCGGGGGCAACTACGAGCAGTACTTC.

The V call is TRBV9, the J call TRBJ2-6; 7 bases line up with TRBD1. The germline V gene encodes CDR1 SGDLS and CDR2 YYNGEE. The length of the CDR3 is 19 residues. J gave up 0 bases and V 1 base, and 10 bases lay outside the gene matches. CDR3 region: CASSVKWDSTGSGANVLTF. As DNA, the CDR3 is TGTGCCAGCAGCGTAAAATGGGACAGTACCGGCTCTGGGGCCAACGTCCTGACTTTC.

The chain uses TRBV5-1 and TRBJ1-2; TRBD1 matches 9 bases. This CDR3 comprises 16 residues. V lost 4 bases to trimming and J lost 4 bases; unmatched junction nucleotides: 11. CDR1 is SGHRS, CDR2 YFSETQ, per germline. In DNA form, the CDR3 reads TGCGCCAGCAGCACGGCAACCGGGACAGGGACCTATGGCTACACCTTC. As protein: CASSTATGTGTYGYTF.

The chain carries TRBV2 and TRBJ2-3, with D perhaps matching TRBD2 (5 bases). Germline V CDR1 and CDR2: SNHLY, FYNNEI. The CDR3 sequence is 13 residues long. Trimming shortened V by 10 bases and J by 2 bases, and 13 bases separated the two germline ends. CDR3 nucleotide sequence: TGTGCCACCGCCCGGGATGCCACAGATACGCAGTATTTT. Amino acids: CATARDATDTQYF.

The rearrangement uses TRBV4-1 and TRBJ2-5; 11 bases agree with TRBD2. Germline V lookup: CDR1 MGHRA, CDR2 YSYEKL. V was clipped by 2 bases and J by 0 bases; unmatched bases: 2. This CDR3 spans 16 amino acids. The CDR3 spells CASSQPSGGYQETQYF. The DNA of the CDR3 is TGCGCCAGCAGCCAACCTAGCGGGGGGTACCAAGAGACCCAGTACTTC.

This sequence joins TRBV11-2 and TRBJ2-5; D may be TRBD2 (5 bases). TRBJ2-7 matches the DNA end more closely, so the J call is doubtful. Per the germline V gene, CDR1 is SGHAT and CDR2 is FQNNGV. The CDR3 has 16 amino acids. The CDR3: CASSRNAASGPYEQYF. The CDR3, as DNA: TGTGCCAGCAGCCGCAACGCGGCCAGCGGTCCCTACGAGCAGTACTTC.

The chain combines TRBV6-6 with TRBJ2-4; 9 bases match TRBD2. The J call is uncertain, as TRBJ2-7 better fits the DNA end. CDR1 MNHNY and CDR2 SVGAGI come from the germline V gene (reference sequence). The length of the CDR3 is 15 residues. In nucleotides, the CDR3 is TGTGCCAGCAGTTACTCGATCCTAGCGGGGTCCGAGCAGTACTTC. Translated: CASSYSILAGSEQYF.

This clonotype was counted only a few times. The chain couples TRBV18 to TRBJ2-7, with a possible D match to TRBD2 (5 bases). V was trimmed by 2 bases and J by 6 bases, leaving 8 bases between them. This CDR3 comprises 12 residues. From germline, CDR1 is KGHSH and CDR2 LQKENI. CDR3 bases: TGTGCCAGCTCACCAAATGAGGGCGAGCAGTACTTC. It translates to CASSPNEGEQYF.

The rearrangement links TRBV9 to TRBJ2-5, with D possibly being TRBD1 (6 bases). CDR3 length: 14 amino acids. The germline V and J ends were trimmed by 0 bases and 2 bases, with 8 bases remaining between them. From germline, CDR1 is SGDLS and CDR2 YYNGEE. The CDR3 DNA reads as TGTGCCAGCAGCGTAGATCAGGGGCAAGAGACCCAGTACTTC. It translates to CASSVDQGQETQYF.

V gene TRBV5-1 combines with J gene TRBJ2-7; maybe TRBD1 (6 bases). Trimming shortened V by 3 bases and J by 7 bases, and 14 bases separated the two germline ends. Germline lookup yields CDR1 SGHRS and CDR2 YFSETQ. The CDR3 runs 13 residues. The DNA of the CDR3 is TGCGCCAGCAGCTCGTCCGGACAGTTAGAGCAGTACTTC. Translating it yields CASSSSGQLEQYF.

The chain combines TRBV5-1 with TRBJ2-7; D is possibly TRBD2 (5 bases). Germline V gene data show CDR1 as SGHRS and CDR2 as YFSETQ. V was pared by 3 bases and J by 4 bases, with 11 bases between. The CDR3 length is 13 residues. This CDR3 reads CASSSDGVYEQYF. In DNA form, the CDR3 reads TGCGCCAGCAGCTCCGACGGGGTTTACGAGCAGTACTTC.

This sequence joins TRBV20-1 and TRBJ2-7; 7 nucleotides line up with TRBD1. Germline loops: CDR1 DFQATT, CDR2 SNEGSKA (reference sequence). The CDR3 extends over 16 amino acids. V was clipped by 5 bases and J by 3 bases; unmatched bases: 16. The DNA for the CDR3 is TGCAGTGCTCGAATATTGACAGGGTTGGTGAGCTACGAGCAGTACTTC. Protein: CSARILTGLVSYEQYF.